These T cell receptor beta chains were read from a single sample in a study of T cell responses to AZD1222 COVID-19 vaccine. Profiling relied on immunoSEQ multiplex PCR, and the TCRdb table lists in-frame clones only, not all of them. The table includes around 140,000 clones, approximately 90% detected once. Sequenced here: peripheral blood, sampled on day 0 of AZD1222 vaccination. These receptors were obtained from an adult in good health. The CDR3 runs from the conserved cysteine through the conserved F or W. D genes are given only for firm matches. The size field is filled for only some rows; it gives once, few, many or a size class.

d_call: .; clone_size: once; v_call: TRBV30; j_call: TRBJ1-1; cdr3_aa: CACRDRFKTEAFF; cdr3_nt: TGTGCCTGCAGGGACCGATTCAAAACTGAAGCTTTCTTT
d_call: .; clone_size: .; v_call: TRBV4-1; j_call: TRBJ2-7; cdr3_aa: CASSLTTGSYEQYF; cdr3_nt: TGCGCCAGCAGCCTTACAACAGGGTCCTACGAGCAGTACTTC
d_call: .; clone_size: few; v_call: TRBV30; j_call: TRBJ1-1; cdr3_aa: CAWSPLDSFREAFF; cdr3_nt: TGTGCCTGGAGTCCGCTGGACAGCTTCCGTGAAGCTTTCTTT
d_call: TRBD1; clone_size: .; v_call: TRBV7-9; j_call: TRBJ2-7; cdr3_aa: CASSLQGAVSYEQYF; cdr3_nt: TGTGCCAGCAGCTTACAGGGGGCGGTTTCCTACGAGCAGTACTTC
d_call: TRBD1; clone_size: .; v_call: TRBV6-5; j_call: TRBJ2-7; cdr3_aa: CASKPGQGSYEQYF; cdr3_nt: TGTGCCAGCAAGCCGGGACAGGGATCCTACGAGCAGTACTTC
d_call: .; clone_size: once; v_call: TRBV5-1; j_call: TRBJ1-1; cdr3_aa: CASSYQARENTEAFF; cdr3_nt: TGCGCCAGCAGCTACCAAGCCAGGGAGAACACTGAAGCTTTCTTT
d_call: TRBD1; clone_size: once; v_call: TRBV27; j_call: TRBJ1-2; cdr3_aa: CASSTGTGVGYTF; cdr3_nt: TGTGCCAGCAGTACCGGGACAGGGGTAGGCTACACCTTC
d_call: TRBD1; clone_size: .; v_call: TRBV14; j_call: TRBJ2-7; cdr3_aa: CASSLRQGLIYEQYF; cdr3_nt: TGTGCCAGCAGCTTAAGACAGGGCCTCATCTACGAGCAGTACTTC
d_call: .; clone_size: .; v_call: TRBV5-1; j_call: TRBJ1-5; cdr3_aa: CASSQTGYSNQPQHF; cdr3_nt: TGCGCCAGCAGCCAAACAGGTTATAGCAATCAGCCCCAGCATTTT
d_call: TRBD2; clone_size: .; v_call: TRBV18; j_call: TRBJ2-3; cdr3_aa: CASSPREGADTQYF; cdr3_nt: TGTGCCAGCTCACCAAGGGAGGGTGCAGATACGCAGTATTTT
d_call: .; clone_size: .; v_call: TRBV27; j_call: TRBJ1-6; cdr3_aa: CASSLFPSSYNSPLHF; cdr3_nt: TGTGCCAGCAGTTTATTCCCGAGCTCCTATAATTCACCCCTCCACTTT
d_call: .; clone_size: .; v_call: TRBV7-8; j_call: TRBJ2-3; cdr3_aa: CASSLVSGRLLTDTQYF; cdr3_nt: TGTGCCAGCAGCTTAGTGTCCGGGCGACTACTCACAGATACGCAGTATTTT
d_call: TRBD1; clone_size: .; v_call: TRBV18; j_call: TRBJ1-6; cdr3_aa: CASSPAGQGGSPLHF; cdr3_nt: TGTGCCAGCTCACCCGCGGGACAGGGTGGTTCACCCCTCCACTTT
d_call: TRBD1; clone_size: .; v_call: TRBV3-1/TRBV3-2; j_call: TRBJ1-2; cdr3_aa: CASSQDRGRGGYGYTF; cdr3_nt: TGTGCCAGCAGCCAGGACAGGGGGAGGGGAGGCTATGGCTACACCTTC
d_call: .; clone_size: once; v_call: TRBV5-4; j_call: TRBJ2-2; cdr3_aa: CASSFIQGGTGELFF; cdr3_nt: TGTGCCAGCAGCTTTATCCAGGGTGGCACCGGGGAGCTGTTTTTT
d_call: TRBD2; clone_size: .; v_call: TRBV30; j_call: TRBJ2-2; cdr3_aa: CAWNPGGGGTGELFF; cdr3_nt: TGTGCCTGGAACCCGGGGGGAGGCGGCACCGGGGAGCTGTTTTTT
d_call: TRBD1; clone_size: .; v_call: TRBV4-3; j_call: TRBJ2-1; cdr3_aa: CASSQGQGADYNEQFF; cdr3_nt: TGCGCCAGCAGCCAAGGACAGGGGGCCGACTACAATGAGCAGTTCTTC